This T cell receptor beta chain was retrieved from a study of blood T cell repertoires in COVID-19. Study overall: Acute and convalescent COVID-19 samples came from the United States, Italy and Spain. In each case, the material was cDNA or gDNA derived from T cells, B-cell-depleted T cells, or PBMCs.

Germline V lookup: CDR1 LNHDA, CDR2 SQIVND (reference sequence). The V end lost 10 bases, the J end lost 0 bases, and 7 bases lay between the germline ends. This CDR3 comprises 12 residues. Enrolment of Seattle patients took place during active infection, and they were followed longitudinally. The authors' processing: Estimates of nucleated cell counts were drawn from the amplification of reference gene primers. The repertoire was sequenced with immunoSEQ multiplex PCR; TCRdb's copy has only in-frame clones and lacks some. The D gene and trimming were derived from the DNA, and the V and J assignments and clone size from that table. The table has roughly 200,000 clones, around four fifths seen once.

The sample taken for sequencing was peripheral blood. The receptor was derived from a woman aged 40 to 50 with COVID-19, enrolled during active disease. The chain joins TRBV19 to TRBJ2-1, with a weak D call TRBD2 (5 bases). CDR3 protein: CATGLSYNEQFF. CDR3 nucleotide sequence: TGTGCCACCGGACTCTCCTACAATGAGCAGTTCTTC.